This TCR beta chain comes out of a study of blood T cells in healthy people across ages (dated by TCRdb to between 2014 and 2016). A note on the overall study: In model experiments, template switching captured about one uniquely barcoded TCR beta cDNA molecule for every two T cells. For two donors (one aged 18 to 30 and one aged 80 or older), the study analyzed two additional independent replicas of 1 million unique cDNA reads from the same blood draw. Donors were grouped into four age groups: young (average approximately 15 years), middle-aged (roughly 38), aged (around 62) and long-lived (around 80). To avoid experimental bias, donors of different ages were randomly spread across the sequencing lanes. To track age-related changes in TCR beta repertoire diversity, the study relied on deep sequencing normalized with unique cDNA molecular identifiers.

From the cysteine up to the phenylalanine, the CDR3 has a length of 14 residues. The kept DNA is CDR3 alone, 42 bases in frame from the first base. V is clipped by 7 bases and J by 5 bases, and the sequence between their germline boundaries is 17 bases long. CDR1 and CDR2 are read off the germline V gene as SNHLY and FYNNEI. The investigation overall reported the following: Compared with the aged group, more naive CD4+ T cells, fewer expanded clones and increased TCR diversity were shown by the long-lived group, suggesting age selection. Because donor CMV infection status was unknown, age-related changes in expanded clonotypes were potentially confounded. As age increased, observed TCR beta diversity per million T cells dropped in a roughly linear way, and a significant reduction was already evident by age 40. Since profiling was done on bulk unsorted PBMCs, naive and antigen-experienced compartments could not be conclusively compared. There was a strong correlation between observed TCR beta diversity and the percentage of naive T cells measured by flow cytometry. Total diversity estimates from one million sequenced T cells were considered lower bounds and underestimates.

This clonotype has a handful of counts. The antigen it recognizes is unknown. No much larger clonotype is one base removed from it; base qualities were not supplied. Systemically healthy Caucasian individuals from Russia, 35 to 40 in total and aged roughly 6 to 100 years, were included as donors. Ten milliliters of peripheral blood were drawn from each donor into EDTA-treated Vacutainer tubes. Ficoll-Paque density-gradient centrifugation was used to isolate PBMCs, with at least 6.5 million obtained per sample. Trizol reagent was used to extract total RNA from PBMCs, with at least 6 micrograms per sample. For every donor, an aliquot of PBMCs went through flow cytometry to measure the percentages of naive CD45RAhigh/CD27high T cells. The library was obtained by 5' RACE. TCRdb shows the sequencer as Illumina HiSeq 2500. The second PCR ran for roughly 6 to 11 cycles and used a J-beta primer mix along with a sample-barcoded 5' primer. Each TCR beta cDNA molecule received a unique molecular identifier from a template-switch 5' adaptor carrying 12 random nucleotides. Each sample yielded at least 3 million CDR3-containing paired-end reads. First-strand cDNA synthesis was performed from all RNA using the Mint cDNA synthesis kit, with priming by a TRBC-specific oligonucleotide. After uracil-DNA glycosylase treatment, a first 18-cycle PCR used universal primers M1SS and BC2_uni_R on all cDNA. The source study handled its data this way. For normalization, 1 million high-quality reads, each with a distinct molecular identifier, were randomly selected from each sample. Instead of being binned into consensus sequences, reads that shared molecular identifiers were thrown out. MiTCR, with a Q25 quality threshold and the strictest error-elimination algorithm, was used for CDR3 identification, clonotype clustering and error correction. A nonparametric unseen species model using Euler transformation provided a lower-bound estimate of total TCR beta diversity. In TCRdb, the public reads were trimmed at Q25 with fastp and aligned with MiXCR, with productive beta chains retained. Each entry is one CDR3 protein sequence, shown with its most common DNA and genes. Clone size and V and J calls follow TCRdb, not the original study. The sample table contains some 790,000 distinct CDR3 sequences; only one count was recorded for 25% to 35% of them. Clones ranked in the top ten supply approximately 15% of the sample.

The sequence is built from TRBV2 and TRBJ2-5; the D gene is perhaps TRBD2, on 5 matching bases. Sequencing was done on a sample of blood. The TCR was taken from an elderly woman in good health. Here is the DNA: TGTGCCAGCATTAAGACCGGGCGAGGGGAGACCCAGTACTTC. This encodes CASIKTGRGETQYF.